In this sample, the clone carrying this T cell receptor beta chain turned up a few times. Authors' data handling: With immunoSEQ giving junction-only sequences and no quality scores, filtering differed. TCRdb's table, derived via immunoSEQ multiplex PCR, lists solely in-frame clones and lacks some. Clonal size and the V and J genes are those of that table, whereas D and trimming came from the DNA. The data contain some 1 million clones, 70% to 80% of them singletons. This entry belongs to a study of shared clonotypes between healthy human individuals. Overall study context: The study used three CD4 naive, three CD4 memory, two CD8 naive and one CD8 memory plate per donor.

There are 16 residues in the CDR3. Germline V lookup: CDR1 GTSNPN, CDR2 SVGIG (reference sequence). The J segment lost 4 bases and the V segment lost 1 base, leaving 7 bases of the junction unmatched. The sequenced material came from memory CD4+ T cells sorted from blood. Subset described: CD45RA-negative fraction. This receptor was obtained from a man younger than 35 in good health. The chain recombines TRBV30 with TRBJ2-2, with 9 bases that match TRBD1. This chain's CDR3 is CAWSAGTGRRTGELFF. The CDR3 region has the DNA TGTGCCTGGAGTGCCGGGACAGGGCGACGCACCGGGGAGCTGTTTTTT.